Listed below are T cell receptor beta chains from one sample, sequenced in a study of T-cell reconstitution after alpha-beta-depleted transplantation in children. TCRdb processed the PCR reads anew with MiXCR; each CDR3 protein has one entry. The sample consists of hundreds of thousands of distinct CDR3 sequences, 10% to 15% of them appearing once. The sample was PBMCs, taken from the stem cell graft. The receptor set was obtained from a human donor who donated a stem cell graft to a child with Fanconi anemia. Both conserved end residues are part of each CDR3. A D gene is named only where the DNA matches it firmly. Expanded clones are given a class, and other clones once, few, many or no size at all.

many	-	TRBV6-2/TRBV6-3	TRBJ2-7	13	CASWVVGIHEQYF	TGTGCCAGCTGGGTGGTGGGAATCCACGAGCAGTACTTC
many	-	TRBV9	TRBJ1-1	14	CASSVTGRGTEAFF	TGTGCCAGCAGCGTGACCGGCCGGGGCACTGAAGCTTTCTTT
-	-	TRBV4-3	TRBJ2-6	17	CASSQEVGSSGANVLTF	TGCGCCAGCAGCCAAGAGGTCGGGTCATCTGGGGCCAACGTCCTGACTTTC
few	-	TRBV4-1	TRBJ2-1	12	CASSQGGGVQFF	TGCGCCAGCAGCCAAGGTGGAGGGGTGCAGTTCTTC
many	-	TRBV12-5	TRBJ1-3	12	CASGEAGNTIYF	TGTGCTAGTGGCGAAGCCGGAAACACCATATATTTT
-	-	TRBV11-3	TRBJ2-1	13	CASSQGRSHEQFF	TGTGCCAGCAGCCAAGGACGCAGCCATGAGCAGTTCTTC
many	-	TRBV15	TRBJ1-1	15	CATSRDGVGGTEAFF	TGTGCCACCAGCAGAGATGGGGTAGGAGGGACTGAAGCTTTCTTT
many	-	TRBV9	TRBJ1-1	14	CASSGDFSNTEAFF	TGTGCCAGCAGCGGGGACTTCTCTAACACTGAAGCTTTCTTT
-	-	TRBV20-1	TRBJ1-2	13	CSARGVPVYGYTF	TGCAGTGCTAGAGGCGTACCAGTCTATGGCTACACCTTC
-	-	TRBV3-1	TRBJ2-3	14	CASSQGGGRDTQYF	TGTGCCAGCAGCCAGGGGGGCGGGAGAGATACGCAGTATTTT
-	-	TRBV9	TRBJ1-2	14	CASSVAVGDYGYTF	TGTGCCAGCAGCGTAGCGGTCGGGGACTATGGCTACACCTTC
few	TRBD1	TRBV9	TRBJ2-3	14	CASADRGGSDTQYF	TGTGCCAGCGCTGACAGGGGAGGATCAGATACGCAGTATTTT
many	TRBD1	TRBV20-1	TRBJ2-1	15	CSARVEGAAYNEQFF	TGCAGTGCTAGAGTAGAGGGGGCAGCATACAATGAGCAGTTCTTC
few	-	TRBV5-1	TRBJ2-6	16	CASSLADLRRANVLTF	TGCGCCAGCAGCTTGGCAGACCTTCGTAGGGCCAACGTCCTGACTTTC
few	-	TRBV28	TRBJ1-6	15	CASSLWPRADSPLHF	TGTGCCAGCAGTTTATGGCCCAGGGCCGATTCACCCCTCCACTTT
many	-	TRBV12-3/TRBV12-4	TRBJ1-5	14	CASSFGNRAQPQHF	TGTGCCAGCAGTTTTGGGAACAGGGCCCAGCCCCAGCATTTT
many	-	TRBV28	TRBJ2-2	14	CASTGGYDTGELFF	TGTGCCAGCACTGGAGGTTATGACACCGGGGAGCTGTTTTTT
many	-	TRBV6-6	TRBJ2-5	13	CASSLVRGETQYF	TGTGCCAGCAGTCTCGTACGTGGGGAGACCCAGTACTTC
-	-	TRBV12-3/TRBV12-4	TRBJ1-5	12	CASSLTDTSLHF	TGTGCCAGCAGTTTAACGGACACCAGCCTACATTTT
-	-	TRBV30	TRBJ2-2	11	CAWSIAGELFF	TGTGCCTGGAGTATAGCCGGGGAGCTGTTTTTT
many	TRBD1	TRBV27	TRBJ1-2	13	CASSSGTDYRYTF	TGTGCCAGCAGTTCCGGGACAGACTATCGCTACACCTTC
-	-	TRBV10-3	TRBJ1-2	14	CAISLTGQKAGYTF	TGTGCCATCAGTTTGACAGGCCAAAAGGCGGGCTACACCTTC
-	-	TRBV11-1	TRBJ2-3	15	CASSLGPVGGDTQYF	TGTGCCAGCAGCTTAGGGCCGGTAGGCGGTGATACGCAGTATTTT
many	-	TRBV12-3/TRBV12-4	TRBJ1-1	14	CASTWEGVGTEAFF	TGTGCCAGCACCTGGGAGGGGGTGGGCACTGAAGCTTTCTTT
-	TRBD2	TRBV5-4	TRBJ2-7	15	CASSPFPGLVYEQYF	TGTGCCAGCAGCCCTTTCCCGGGACTAGTTTACGAGCAGTACTTC
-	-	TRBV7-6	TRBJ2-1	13	CASSSNRAGEQFF	TGTGCCAGCAGCTCTAACAGGGCGGGTGAGCAGTTCTTC
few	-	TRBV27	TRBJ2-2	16	CASQDRPGSNTGELFF	TGTGCCAGCCAGGACCGTCCGGGTTCTAACACCGGGGAGCTGTTTTTT
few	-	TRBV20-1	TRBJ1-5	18	CSARDNNRGNHGNQPQHF	TGCAGTGCTAGAGATAATAATAGAGGGAATCACGGCAATCAGCCCCAGCATTTT
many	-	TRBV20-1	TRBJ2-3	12	CSAARGPDTQYF	TGCAGTGCGGCTAGGGGCCCAGATACGCAGTATTTT
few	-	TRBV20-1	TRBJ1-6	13	CSAREGVGSPLHF	TGCAGTGCTAGAGAAGGAGTTGGTTCACCCCTCCACTTT
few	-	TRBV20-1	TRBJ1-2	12	CSALGQVYGYTF	TGCAGTGCTCTTGGACAAGTCTATGGCTACACCTTC
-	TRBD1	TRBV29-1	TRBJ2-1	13	CSGGTGNYNEQFF	TGCAGCGGCGGGACAGGGAACTACAATGAGCAGTTCTTC
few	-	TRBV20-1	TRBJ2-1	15	CSATGGVSSYNEQFF	TGCAGTGCTACGGGGGGCGTAAGCTCCTACAATGAGCAGTTCTTC
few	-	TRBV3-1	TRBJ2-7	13	CASSQQDRSEQYF	TGTGCCAGCAGCCAACAGGACAGAAGCGAGCAGTACTTC
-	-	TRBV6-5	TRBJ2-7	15	CASSYSAGTSHEQYF	TGTGCCAGCAGTTACTCTGCAGGGACTTCGCACGAGCAGTACTTC
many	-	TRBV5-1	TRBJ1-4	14	CASSPGDRNEKLFF	TGCGCCAGCAGCCCCGGCGACAGAAATGAAAAACTGTTTTTT
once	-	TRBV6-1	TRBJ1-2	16	CASTMQGGGGNYGYTF	TGTGCCAGCACCATGCAAGGTGGAGGGGGTAACTATGGCTACACCTTC
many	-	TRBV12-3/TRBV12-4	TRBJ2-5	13	CASSFRGLETQYF	TGTGCCAGCAGTTTTAGAGGGTTGGAGACCCAGTACTTC
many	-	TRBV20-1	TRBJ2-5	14	CSASGFKGLMTQYF	TGCAGTGCTAGTGGGTTCAAGGGCCTTATGACCCAGTACTTC
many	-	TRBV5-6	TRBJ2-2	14	CASSFSAGTGELFF	TGTGCCAGCAGCTTCTCGGCGGGCACCGGGGAGCTGTTTTTT
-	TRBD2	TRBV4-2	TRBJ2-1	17	CASSQEGTRALGNEQFF	TGTGCCAGCAGCCAAGAAGGGACTAGGGCCTTAGGGAATGAGCAGTTCTTC
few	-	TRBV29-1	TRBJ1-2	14	CSVEIQGFVYGYTF	TGCAGCGTTGAAATCCAGGGTTTTGTCTATGGCTACACCTTC
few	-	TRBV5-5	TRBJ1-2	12	CASSLGVFGYTF	TGTGCCAGCAGCTTGGGAGTGTTTGGCTACACCTTC
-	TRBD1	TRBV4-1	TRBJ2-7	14	CASSLRDRGDEQYF	TGCGCCAGCAGCCTCCGGGACAGGGGCGACGAGCAGTACTTC
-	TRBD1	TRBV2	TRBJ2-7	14	CASIRGQGGYEQYF	TGTGCCAGCATTCGAGGACAGGGTGGGTACGAGCAGTACTTC
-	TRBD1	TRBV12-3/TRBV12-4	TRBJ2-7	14	CASSTQGDSYEQYF	TGTGCCAGCAGCACACAGGGGGACTCCTACGAGCAGTACTTC
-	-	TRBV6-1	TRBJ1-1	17	CASSEGSRFYMNTEAFF	TGTGCCAGCAGTGAAGGAAGCAGGTTCTACATGAACACTGAAGCTTTCTTT
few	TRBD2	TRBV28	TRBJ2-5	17	CASSLFQLAGGRETQYF	TGTGCCAGCAGTTTATTCCAACTAGCGGGGGGGCGGGAGACCCAGTACTTC
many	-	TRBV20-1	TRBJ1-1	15	CSARRSGGGNTEAFF	TGCAGTGCTAGGAGATCCGGGGGCGGTAACACTGAAGCTTTCTTT
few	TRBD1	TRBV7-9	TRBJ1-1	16	CASSPPGQGMNTEAFF	TGTGCCAGCAGCCCCCCGGGACAGGGGATGAACACTGAAGCTTTCTTT
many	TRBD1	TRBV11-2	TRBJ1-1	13	CASSPDRDTEAFF	TGTGCCAGCAGCCCGGACAGGGACACTGAAGCTTTCTTT
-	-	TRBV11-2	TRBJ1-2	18	CASGRGRGGFRVFYGYTF	TGTGCCAGCGGCCGGGGTCGGGGGGGCTTTCGGGTTTTTTATGGCTACACCTTC
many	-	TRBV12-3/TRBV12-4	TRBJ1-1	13	CASTFGGLGEAFF	TGTGCCAGCACCTTCGGGGGATTAGGTGAAGCTTTCTTT
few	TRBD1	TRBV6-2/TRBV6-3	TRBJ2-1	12	CASSYSTGEQFF	TGTGCCAGCAGTTACTCGACAGGGGAGCAGTTCTTC
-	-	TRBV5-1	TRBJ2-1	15	CASRVSVESYNEQFF	TGCGCCAGCAGGGTCAGCGTCGAATCCTACAATGAGCAGTTCTTC
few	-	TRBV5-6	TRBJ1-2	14	CASSWGEDVHGYTF	TGTGCCAGCAGCTGGGGGGAGGATGTCCATGGCTACACCTTC
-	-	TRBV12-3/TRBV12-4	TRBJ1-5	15	CASRPTGQNNQPQHF	TGTGCCAGCAGACCGACAGGACAAAACAATCAGCCCCAGCATTTT
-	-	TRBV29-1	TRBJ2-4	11	CSVRPKNIQYF	TGCAGCGTTAGGCCGAAAAACATTCAGTACTTC
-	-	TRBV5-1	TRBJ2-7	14	CASSPQTPSYEQYF	TGCGCCAGCTCCCCCCAGACACCTTCCTACGAGCAGTACTTC